Shown below are 8 T cell receptor beta chains from a single sample sequenced in a study of T cell responses to AZD1222 COVID-19 vaccine. Assay: immunoSEQ multiplex PCR; the TCRdb copy retains only in-frame clones and omits some. Of under 75,000 clones in the sample, about 88% were seen once. The sample in question was peripheral blood, obtained on day 0 of AZD1222 vaccination. The receptors shown here come from an adult in good health.

The V and J genes are TRBV7-2 and TRBJ2-1; perhaps TRBD2 as D (6 bases). CDR3 length: 15 residues. V gave up 4 bases and J gave up 0 bases, with 10 bases separating them. Germline loops: CDR1 SGHTA, CDR2 FQGNSA. CDR3 nucleotides: TGTGCCAGCAGCTCAGTGGGGGGCTCCTACAATGAGCAGTTCTTC. Amino acid sequence: CASSSVGGSYNEQFF.

V and J are TRBV5-5 and TRBJ1-4; D call uncertain. Germline values: CDR1 SGHKS, CDR2 YYEKEE (reference sequence). V lost 3 bases and J lost 5, with 11 bases in between. This CDR3 is built from 14 residues. Here the CDR3 reads CASSWEGQNEKLFF. The CDR3 region has the DNA TGTGCCAGCAGCTGGGAGGGTCAAAATGAAAAACTGTTTTTT.

Comments on this clone: Other DNA sequences from this sample encode an identical CDR3 as well. The chain combines TRBV29-1 with TRBJ2-5, with a tentative D call TRBD1 (6 bases). Trimming removed 6 bases at V and 0 bases at J, with 8 bases between. The CDR3 loop spans 12 amino acids. The germline CDR1 and CDR2 sequences are SQVTM and ANQGSEA. CDR3 sequence reads: CSVRTDQETQYF. The CDR3 nucleotides read TGCAGCGTCAGGACAGACCAAGAGACCCAGTACTTC. Supplemented by reference TRBV29-1 and TRBJ2-5, the full variable domain reads SAVISQKPSRDICQRGTSLTIQCQVDSQVTMMFWYRQQPGQSLTLIATANQGSEATYESGFVIDKFPISRPNLTFSTLTVSNMSPEDSSIYLCSVRTDQETQYFGPGTRLLVL.

DNA of the CDR3: TGTGCCAGCAGCCAAACCGGGACAGGGATCGCACCCCTCCACTTT. Protein: CASSQTGTGIAPLHF. This chain links TRBV3-1 (or the pseudogene TRBV3-2) with TRBJ1-6; 9 bases align to TRBD1. Germline V gene lookup returns CDR1 LGHDT and CDR2 YNNKEL (reference sequence). Unmatched junction bases numbered 7, after V lost 2 bases and J lost 11 bases. The CDR3 spans 15 residues.

The J gene is TRBJ2-4, the V gene TRBV4-1; D might be TRBD1 or TRBD2, each matching 5 bases. CDR1 is MGHRA and CDR2 is YSYEKL in the germline V gene. This CDR3 comprises 14 residues. V was trimmed by 0 bases and J by 5 bases, leaving 8 bases between them. The chain's CDR3 is CASSQEGDQNIQYF. The CDR3 DNA sequence: TGCGCCAGCAGCCAAGAAGGGGACCAAAACATTCAGTACTTC.

The rearrangement links TRBV19 to TRBJ2-3; D uncertain. This CDR3 has 15 residues. The germline V and J ends were trimmed by 3 bases and 0 bases, with 10 bases remaining between them. The germline CDR1 and CDR2 sequences are LNHDA and SQIVND (reference sequence). The CDR3 spells CASSIGRASTDTQYF. The CDR3 nucleotides are TGTGCCAGTAGTATCGGTAGGGCAAGCACAGATACGCAGTATTTT. The whole variable domain, remainder taken from reference TRBV19 and TRBJ2-3, is DGGITQSPKYLFRKEGQNVTLSCEQNLNHDAMYWYRQDPGQGLRLIYYSQIVNDFQKGDIAEGYSVSREKKESFPLTVTSAQKNPTAFYLCASSIGRASTDTQYFGPGTRLTVL.

The chain recombines TRBV4-1 with TRBJ1-2; D is undetermined. Trimming pared 1 base from V and 6 bases from J, leaving 18 bases between. Germline assignment: CDR1 MGHRA and CDR2 YSYEKL. The CDR3 covers 16 residues. The CDR3 sequence: CASSQAPGIPSDGYTF. The CDR3 DNA sequence: TGCGCCAGCAGCCAAGCCCCGGGTATCCCCTCCGATGGCTACACCTTC.

The CDR3 reads CASSPKIGTGGSYGYTF. The CDR3 nucleotides are TGTGCCAGCAGCCCTAAAATCGGGACAGGCGGAAGCTATGGCTACACCTTC. The rearrangement links TRBV6-2 or TRBV6-3 to TRBJ1-2, with 8 bases that match TRBD1. CDR1 MNHEY and CDR2 SVGEGT come from the germline V gene. J was trimmed by 4 bases and V by 6 bases; bases with no gene match: 16. This CDR3 region has 17 residues.